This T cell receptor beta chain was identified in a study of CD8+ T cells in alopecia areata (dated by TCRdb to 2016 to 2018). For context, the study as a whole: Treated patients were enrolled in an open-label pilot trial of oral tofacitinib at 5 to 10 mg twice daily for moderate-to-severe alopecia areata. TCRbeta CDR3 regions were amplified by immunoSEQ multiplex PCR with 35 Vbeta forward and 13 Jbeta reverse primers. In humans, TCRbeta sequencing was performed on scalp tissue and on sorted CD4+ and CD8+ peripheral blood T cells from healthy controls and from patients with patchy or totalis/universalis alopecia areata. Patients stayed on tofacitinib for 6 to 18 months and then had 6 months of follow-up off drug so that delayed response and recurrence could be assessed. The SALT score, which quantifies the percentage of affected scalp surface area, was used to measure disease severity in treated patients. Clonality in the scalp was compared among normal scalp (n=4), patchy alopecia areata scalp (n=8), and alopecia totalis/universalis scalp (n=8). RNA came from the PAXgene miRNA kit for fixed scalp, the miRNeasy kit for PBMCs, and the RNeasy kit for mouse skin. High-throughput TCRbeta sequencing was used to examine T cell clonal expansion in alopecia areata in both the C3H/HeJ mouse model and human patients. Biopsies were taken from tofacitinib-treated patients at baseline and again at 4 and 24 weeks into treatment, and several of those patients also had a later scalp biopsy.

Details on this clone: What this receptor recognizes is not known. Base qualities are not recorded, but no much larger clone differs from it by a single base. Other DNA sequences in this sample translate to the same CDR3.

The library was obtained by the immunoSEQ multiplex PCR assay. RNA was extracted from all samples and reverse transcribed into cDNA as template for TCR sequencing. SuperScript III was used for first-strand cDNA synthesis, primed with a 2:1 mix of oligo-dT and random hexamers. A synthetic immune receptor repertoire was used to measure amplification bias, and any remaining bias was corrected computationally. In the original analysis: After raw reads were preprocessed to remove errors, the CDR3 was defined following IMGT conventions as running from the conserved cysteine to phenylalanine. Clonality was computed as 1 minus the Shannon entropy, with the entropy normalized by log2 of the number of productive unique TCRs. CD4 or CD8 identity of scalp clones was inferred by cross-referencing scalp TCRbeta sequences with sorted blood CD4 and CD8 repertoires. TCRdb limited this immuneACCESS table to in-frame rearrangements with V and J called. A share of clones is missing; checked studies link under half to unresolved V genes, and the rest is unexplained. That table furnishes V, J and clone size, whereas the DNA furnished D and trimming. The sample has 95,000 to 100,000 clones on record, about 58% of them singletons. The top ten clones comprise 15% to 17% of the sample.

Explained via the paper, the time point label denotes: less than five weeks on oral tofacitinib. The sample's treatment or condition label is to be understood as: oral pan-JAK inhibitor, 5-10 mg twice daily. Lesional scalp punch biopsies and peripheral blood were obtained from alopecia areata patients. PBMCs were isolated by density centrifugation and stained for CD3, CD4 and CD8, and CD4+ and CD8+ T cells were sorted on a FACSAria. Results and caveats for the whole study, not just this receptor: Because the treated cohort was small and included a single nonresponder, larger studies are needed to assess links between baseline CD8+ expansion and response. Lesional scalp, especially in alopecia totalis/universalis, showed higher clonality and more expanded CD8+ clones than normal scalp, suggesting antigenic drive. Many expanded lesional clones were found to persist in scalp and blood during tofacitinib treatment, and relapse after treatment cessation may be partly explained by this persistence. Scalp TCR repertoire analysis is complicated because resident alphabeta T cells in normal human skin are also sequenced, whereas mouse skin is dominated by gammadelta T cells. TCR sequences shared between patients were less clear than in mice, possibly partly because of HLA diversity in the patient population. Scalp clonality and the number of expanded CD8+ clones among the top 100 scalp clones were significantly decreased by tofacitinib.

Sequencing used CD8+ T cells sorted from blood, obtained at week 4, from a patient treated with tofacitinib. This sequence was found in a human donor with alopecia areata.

The CDR3 in this case is CASSLENTEAFF. The DNA reads as follows: TGTGCCAGCAGCTTGGAGAACACTGAAGCTTTCTTT. In this chain, TRBV7-9 is recombined with TRBJ1-1; there is no confident call for the D gene. A distance of 3 bases separates the germline ends of V and J, which lose 3 bases and 1 base respectively. From its cysteine to its phenylalanine, the CDR3 spans 12 amino acids. Only the CDR3 DNA is retained, 36 bases long and in frame from the first base. In the germline V gene (reference sequence), CDR1 corresponds to SEHNR and CDR2 to FQNEAQ.